The subject of this entry is one T cell receptor beta chain. Measured with immunoSEQ multiplex PCR; TCRdb has only the in-frame clones, and not every one. The sample holds around 63,000 clones, 80% to 90% seen once. Germline lookup yields CDR1 SGHRS and CDR2 YFSETQ. This CDR3 is 11 amino acids long. V was clipped by 2 bases and J by 5 bases, with 4 bases between them. This entry belongs to a study of OX40 agonist ivuxolimab in advanced cancers. The sequences come from CD4+ or CD8+ T cells sorted from blood, collected in a trial of the OX40 agonist ivuxolimab. The clonotype comes from an adult with an advanced solid tumor such as melanoma, head and neck, liver or kidney cancer. The genes are TRBV5-1 and TRBJ2-5; no reliable D call. Here the CDR3 reads CASSFRETQYF. The CDR3 nucleotides are TGCGCCAGCAGCTTTAGGGAGACCCAGTACTTC.